This T cell receptor (beta chain) is from a study of Ad26.COV2.S vaccination and SARS-CoV-2 variants. The germline gives CDR1 SGDLS, CDR2 YYNGEE. Germline trimming cut 0 bases from V and 2 bases from J; bases unmatched to any gene: 2. This CDR3 contains 14 residues. Here immunoSEQ multiplex PCR was the method, and the copy in TCRdb shows in-frame clones only, minus some. The table includes 410,000 or so clones, 75% to 95% detected once. About this clone itself: In the same sample, other DNA sequences code for this CDR3.

The treatment is: some 20 received Ad26.COV2.S at low or high dose, single or two shots; roughly 5 received placebo; per-sample allocation not given. Collection of samples fell on day 63 after the first vaccine or placebo injection. The specimen comprised peripheral blood, sampled in a trial of Ad26.COV2.S vaccine versus placebo. The chain combines TRBV9 with TRBJ2-7; 7 bases agree with TRBD1. The clonotype originates from a person between 18 and 60 years old who received the Ad26.COV2.S COVID-19 vaccine or a placebo. The DNA of the CDR3 is TGTGCCAGCAGCGTAGGTCAGGGGGCCTACGAGCAGTACTTC. Its translation is CASSVGQGAYEQYF.